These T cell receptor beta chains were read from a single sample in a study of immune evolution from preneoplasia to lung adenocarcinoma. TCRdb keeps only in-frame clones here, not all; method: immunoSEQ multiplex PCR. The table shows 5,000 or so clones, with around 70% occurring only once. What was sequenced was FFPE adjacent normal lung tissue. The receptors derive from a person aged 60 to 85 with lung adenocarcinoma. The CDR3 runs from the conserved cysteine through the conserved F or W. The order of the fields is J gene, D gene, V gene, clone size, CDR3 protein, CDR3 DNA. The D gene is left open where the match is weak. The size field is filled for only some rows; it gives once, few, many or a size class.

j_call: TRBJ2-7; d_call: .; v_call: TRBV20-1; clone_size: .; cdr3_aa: CSATQAYEQYF; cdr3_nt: TGCAGTGCCACACAGGCCTACGAGCAGTACTTC
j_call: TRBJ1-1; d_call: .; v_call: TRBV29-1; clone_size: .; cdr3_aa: CSVEMGKAFF; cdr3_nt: TGCAGCGTTGAGATGGGGAAAGCTTTCTTT
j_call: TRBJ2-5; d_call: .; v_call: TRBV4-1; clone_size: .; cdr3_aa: CASSQAGTLQETQYF; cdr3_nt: TGCGCCAGCAGCCAAGCGGGGACCCTCCAAGAGACCCAGTACTTC
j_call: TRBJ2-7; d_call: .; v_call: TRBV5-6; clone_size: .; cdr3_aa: CASSLLASWGSEQYF; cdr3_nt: TGTGCCAGCAGCTTGTTGGCTAGCTGGGGGTCCGAGCAGTACTTC
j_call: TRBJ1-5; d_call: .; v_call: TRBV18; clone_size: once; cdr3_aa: CASSPGDSNQPQHF; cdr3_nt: TGTGCCAGCTCACCAGGGGACAGCAATCAGCCCCAGCATTTT
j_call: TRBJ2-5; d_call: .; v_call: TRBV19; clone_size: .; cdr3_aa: CASSRDWATQETQYF; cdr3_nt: TGTGCCAGTAGTCGGGATTGGGCAACACAAGAGACCCAGTACTTC
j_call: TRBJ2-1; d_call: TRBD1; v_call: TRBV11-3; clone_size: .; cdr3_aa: CASSDPVQGWSSYNEQFF; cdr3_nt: TGTGCCAGCAGCGACCCAGTACAGGGGTGGAGCTCCTACAATGAGCAGTTCTTC
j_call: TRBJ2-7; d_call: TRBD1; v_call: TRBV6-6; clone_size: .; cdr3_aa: CASSDPGTGIDEQYF; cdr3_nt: TGTGCCAGCAGTGATCCCGGGACAGGTATCGACGAGCAGTACTTC
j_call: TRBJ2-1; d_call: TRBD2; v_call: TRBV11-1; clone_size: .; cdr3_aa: CASTLRASGAHSYNEQFF; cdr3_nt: TGTGCCAGCACCCTACGGGCTAGCGGAGCCCACTCCTACAATGAGCAGTTCTTC
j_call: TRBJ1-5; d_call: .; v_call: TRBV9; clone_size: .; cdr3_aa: CASSRGVSNQPQHF; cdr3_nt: TGTGCCAGCAGCCGTGGGGTTTCCAATCAGCCCCAGCATTTT
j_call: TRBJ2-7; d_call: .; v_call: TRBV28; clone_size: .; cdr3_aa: CASSFRGYEQYF; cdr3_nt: TGTGCCAGCAGTTTCAGGGGCTACGAGCAGTACTTC
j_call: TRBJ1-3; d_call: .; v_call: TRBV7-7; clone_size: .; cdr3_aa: CASSSTFSGRISGNTIYF; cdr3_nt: TGTGCTAGCAGCTCAACTTTCTCAGGGAGAATTTCTGGAAACACCATATATTTT
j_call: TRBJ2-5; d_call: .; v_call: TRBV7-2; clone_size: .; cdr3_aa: CASNTRRQETQYF; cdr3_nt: TGTGCCAGCAACACCCGTCGGCAAGAGACCCAGTACTTC
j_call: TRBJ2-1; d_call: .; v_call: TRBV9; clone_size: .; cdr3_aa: CASSPKIYGEQFF; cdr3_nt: TGTGCCAGCAGCCCAAAGATTTACGGGGAGCAGTTCTTC
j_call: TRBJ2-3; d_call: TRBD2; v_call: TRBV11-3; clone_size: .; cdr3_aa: CASSIGLADSTDTQYF; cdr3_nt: TGTGCCAGCAGCATAGGACTAGCGGATAGCACAGATACGCAGTATTTT
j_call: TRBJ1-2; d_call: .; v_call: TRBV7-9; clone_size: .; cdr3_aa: CASRRDNYGYTF; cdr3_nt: TGTGCCAGCAGACGAGACAACTATGGCTACACCTTC
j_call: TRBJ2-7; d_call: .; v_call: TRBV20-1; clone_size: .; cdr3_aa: CSARAFYEQYF; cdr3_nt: TGCAGTGCTAGGGCCTTCTACGAGCAGTACTTC
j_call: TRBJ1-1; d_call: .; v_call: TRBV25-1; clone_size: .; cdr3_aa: CASSDSTDRTEAFF; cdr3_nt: TGTGCCAGCAGTGACTCGACCGACCGGACTGAAGCTTTCTTT
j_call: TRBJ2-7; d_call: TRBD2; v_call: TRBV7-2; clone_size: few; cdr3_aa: CASSFTSGRYDEQYF; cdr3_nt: TGTGCCAGCAGTTTCACTAGCGGGAGATATGACGAGCAGTACTTC
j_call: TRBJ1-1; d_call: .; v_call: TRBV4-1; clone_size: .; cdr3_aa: CASSLFDWNTEAFF; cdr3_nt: TGCGCCAGCAGCTTATTTGATTGGAACACTGAAGCTTTCTTT
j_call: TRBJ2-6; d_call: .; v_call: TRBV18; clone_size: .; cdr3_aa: CASSPQGGRLLVLTF; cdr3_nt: TGTGCCAGCTCACCCCAAGGGGGGAGGTTGCTGGTCCTGACTTTC
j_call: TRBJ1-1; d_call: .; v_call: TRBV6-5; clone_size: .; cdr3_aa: CASSYSINTEAFF; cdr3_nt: TGTGCCAGCAGTTACTCGATTAATACTGAAGCTTTCTTT
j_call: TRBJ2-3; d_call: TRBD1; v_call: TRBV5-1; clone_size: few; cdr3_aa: CASSTQGTGRDTQYF; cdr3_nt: TGCGCCAGCAGCACCCAGGGGACAGGCAGGGATACGCAGTATTTT
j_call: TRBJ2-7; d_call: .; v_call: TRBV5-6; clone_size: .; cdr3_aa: CASSLGLLLVGSYEQYF; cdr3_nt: TGTGCCAGCAGCTTGGGATTGTTGCTAGTTGGTTCCTACGAGCAGTACTTC
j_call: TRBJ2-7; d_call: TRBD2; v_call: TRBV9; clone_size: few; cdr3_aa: CASSTAGGPYEQYF; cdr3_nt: TGTGCCAGCAGTACAGCGGGAGGCCCCTACGAGCAGTACTTC
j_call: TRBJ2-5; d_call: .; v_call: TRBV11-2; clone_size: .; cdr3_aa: CASSPDPRETQYF; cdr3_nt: TGTGCCAGCAGCCCAGACCCCAGGGAGACCCAGTACTTC
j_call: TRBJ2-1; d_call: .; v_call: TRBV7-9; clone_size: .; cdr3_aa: CASSLAGVSYNEQFF; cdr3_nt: TGTGCCAGCAGCTTAGCGGGGGTTTCCTACAATGAGCAGTTCTTC
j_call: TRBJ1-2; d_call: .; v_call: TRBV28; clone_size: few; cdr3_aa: CASSLGQEANYGYTF; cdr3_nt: TGTGCCAGCAGTTTAGGACAAGAAGCTAACTATGGCTACACCTTC
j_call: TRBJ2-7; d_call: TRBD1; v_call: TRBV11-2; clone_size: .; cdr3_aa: CASSLRPDRGNEQYF; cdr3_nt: TGTGCCAGCAGCTTAAGGCCGGACAGGGGGAATGAGCAGTACTTC
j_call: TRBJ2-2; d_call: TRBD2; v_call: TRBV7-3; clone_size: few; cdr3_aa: CASSPIRQRAGGFANTGELFF; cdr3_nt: TGTGCCAGCAGCCCCATCCGCCAAAGAGCGGGAGGGTTCGCGAACACCGGGGAGCTGTTTTTT
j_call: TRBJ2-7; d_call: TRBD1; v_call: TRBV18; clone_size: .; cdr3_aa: CASSPRATGDEQYF; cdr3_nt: TGTGCCAGCTCACCACGGGCGACAGGGGACGAGCAGTACTTC
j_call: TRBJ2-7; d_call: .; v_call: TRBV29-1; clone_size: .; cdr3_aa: CSVGGGKEQYF; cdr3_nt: TGCAGCGTTGGCGGAGGTAAGGAGCAGTACTTC
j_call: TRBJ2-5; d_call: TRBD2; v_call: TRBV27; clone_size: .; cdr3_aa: CASSPLAALGETQYF; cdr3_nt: TGTGCCAGCAGCCCTCTAGCGGCTTTAGGGGAGACCCAGTACTTC
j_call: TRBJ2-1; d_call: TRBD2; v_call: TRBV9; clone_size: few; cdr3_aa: CASSVGLAGMVNEQFF; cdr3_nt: TGTGCCAGCAGCGTAGGTCTAGCGGGAATGGTTAATGAGCAGTTCTTC
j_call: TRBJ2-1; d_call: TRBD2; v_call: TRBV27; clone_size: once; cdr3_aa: CASSPTSGRDRQFF; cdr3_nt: TGTGCCAGCAGCCCGACTAGCGGGAGAGACCGGCAGTTCTTC
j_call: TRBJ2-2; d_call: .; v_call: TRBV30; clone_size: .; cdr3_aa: CAWSDRDTGELFF; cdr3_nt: TGTGCCTGGAGTGACAGGGACACCGGGGAGCTGTTTTTT
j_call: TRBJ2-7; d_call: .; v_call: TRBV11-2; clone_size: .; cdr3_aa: CASSLGADTYEQYF; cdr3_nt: TGTGCCAGCAGCTTAGGGGCGGACACCTACGAGCAGTACTTC
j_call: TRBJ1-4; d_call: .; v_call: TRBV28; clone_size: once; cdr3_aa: CASSLSSGVYEKLFF; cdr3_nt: TGTGCCAGCAGTTTATCGTCAGGGGTGTATGAAAAACTGTTTTTT
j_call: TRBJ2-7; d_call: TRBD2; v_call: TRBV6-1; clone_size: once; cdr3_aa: CASSAYLAGVRYEQYF; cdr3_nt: TGTGCCAGCAGTGCCTACCTAGCGGGAGTAAGGTACGAGCAGTACTTC
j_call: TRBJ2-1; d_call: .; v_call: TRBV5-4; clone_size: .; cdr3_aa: CASSWPGSPSHNEQFF; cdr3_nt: TGTGCCAGCAGCTGGCCAGGGAGCCCCTCCCACAATGAGCAGTTCTTC
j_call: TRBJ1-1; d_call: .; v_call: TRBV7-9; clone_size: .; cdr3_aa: CASSSLGKKGPEAFF; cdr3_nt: TGTGCCAGCAGCTCCCTCGGGAAAAAAGGGCCTGAAGCTTTCTTT
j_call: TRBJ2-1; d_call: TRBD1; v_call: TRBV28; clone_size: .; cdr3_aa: CASSYGGQESNEQFF; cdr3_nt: TGTGCCAGCAGTTATGGGGGACAGGAAAGTAATGAGCAGTTCTTC
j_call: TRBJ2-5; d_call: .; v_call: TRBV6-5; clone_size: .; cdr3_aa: CASSRESVQETQYF; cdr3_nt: TGTGCCAGCAGCCGGGAGTCGGTACAAGAGACCCAGTACTTC
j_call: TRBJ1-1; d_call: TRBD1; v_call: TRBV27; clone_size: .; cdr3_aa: CASSLSTGGHTEAFF; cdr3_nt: TGTGCCAGCAGTTTATCAACAGGGGGCCACACTGAAGCTTTCTTT
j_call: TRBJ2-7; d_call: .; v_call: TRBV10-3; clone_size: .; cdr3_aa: CAIRGSGLDAYEQYF; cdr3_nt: TGTGCCATCAGGGGGAGTGGGCTTGACGCCTACGAGCAGTACTTC
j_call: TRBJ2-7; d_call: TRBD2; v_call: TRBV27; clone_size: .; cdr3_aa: CASSSERGSFKQYF; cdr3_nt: TGTGCCAGCAGTTCCGAGCGGGGCTCCTTTAAGCAGTACTTC
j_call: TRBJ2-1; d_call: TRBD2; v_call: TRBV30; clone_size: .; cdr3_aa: CAWSSLAGGPSGEQFF; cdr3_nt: TGTGCCTGGAGCTCCCTAGCGGGAGGGCCCTCGGGCGAGCAGTTCTTC
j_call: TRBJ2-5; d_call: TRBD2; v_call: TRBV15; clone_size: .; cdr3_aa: CATGRDGRETQYF; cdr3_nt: TGTGCCACCGGCCGGGACGGGAGGGAGACCCAGTACTTC
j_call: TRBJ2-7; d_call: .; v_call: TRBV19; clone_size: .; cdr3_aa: CASSIGAGSSYEQYF; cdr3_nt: TGTGCCAGTAGTATAGGAGCAGGGAGCTCCTACGAGCAGTACTTC
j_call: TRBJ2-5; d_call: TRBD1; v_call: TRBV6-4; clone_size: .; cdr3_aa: CASSEGQGKAETQYF; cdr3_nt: TGTGCCAGCAGTGAAGGACAGGGAAAAGCCGAGACCCAGTACTTC
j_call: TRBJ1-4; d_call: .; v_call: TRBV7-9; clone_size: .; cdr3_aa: CASSTNEKLFF; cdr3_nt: TGTGCCAGCTCAACTAATGAAAAACTGTTTTTT
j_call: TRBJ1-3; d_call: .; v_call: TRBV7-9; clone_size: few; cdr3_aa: CASSSVGSSGNTIYF; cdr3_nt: TGTGCCAGCAGCTCCGTAGGAAGCTCTGGAAACACCATATATTTT
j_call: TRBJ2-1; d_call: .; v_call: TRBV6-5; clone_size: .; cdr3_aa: CASSYPGRSEQFF; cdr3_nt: TGTGCCAGCAGTTACCCGGGCCGCAGTGAGCAGTTCTTC